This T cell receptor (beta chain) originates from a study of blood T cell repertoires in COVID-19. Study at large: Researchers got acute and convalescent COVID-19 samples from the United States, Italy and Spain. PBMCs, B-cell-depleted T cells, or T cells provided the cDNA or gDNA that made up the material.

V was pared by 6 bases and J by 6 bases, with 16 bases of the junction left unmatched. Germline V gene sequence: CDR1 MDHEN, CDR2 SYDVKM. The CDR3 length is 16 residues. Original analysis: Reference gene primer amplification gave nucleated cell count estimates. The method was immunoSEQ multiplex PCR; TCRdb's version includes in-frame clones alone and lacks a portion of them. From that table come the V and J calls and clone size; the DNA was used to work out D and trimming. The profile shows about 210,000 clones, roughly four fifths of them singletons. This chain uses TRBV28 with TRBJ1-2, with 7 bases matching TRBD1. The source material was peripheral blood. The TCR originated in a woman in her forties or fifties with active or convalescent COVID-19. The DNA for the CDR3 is TGTGCCAGCAGGACCTTGTACCGACAGGGTGTAGATGGCTACACCTTC. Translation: CASRTLYRQGVDGYTF.